This T cell receptor (beta chain) was recorded in a study of quantifying T cell responses using KT2 cells. Study-wide context: cDNA was made from DNase-treated RNA using alpha and beta constant primers.

After removal of 4 bases from V and 0 bases from J, the junction contained 6 bases not matched to a gene. The CDR3 runs to 17 residues. The germline V gene has CDR1 SGHDT and CDR2 YYEEEE. Fixed numbers of PBMC received varying amounts of KT2 cells. Each cDNA got a UMI-containing oligo ligated at its 3' end. The first PCR ran approximately 4 cycles with an equimolar RC1.1 and RC1.2 beta primer mix. A single record per CDR3 protein comes from TCRdb applying MiXCR to the UMI-ligation and nested PCR reads. The table records tens of thousands of distinct CDR3 sequences, around a tenth of them present only once.

This clonotype was sampled from a human donor. The rearrangement links TRBV5-6 to TRBJ2-3; 12 nucleotides align to TRBD2. Sequencing input: PBMCs spiked with cells of the T cell clone KT2. CDR3 residues: CASSIRTSGASTDTQYF. DNA of the CDR3: TGTGCCAGCAGCATCCGGACTAGCGGGGCTAGCACAGATACGCAGTATTTT.